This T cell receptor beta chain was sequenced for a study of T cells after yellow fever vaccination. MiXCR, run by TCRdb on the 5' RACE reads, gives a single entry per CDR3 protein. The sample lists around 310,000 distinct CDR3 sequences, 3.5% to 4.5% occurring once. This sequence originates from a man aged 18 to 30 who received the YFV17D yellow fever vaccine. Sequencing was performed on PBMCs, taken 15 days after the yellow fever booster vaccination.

In DNA form, the CDR3 reads TGTGCCAGCAGGATTCAGCAGGGCTCACCCCTCCACTTT. It specifies CASRIQQGSPLHF. The V call is TRBV7-6, the J call TRBJ1-6, with D perhaps matching TRBD1 (5 bases). The germline V and J ends were trimmed by 6 bases and 10 bases, with 13 bases remaining between them. This CDR3 has 13 residues. Germline CDR1 is SGHVS and CDR2 is FNYEAQ.